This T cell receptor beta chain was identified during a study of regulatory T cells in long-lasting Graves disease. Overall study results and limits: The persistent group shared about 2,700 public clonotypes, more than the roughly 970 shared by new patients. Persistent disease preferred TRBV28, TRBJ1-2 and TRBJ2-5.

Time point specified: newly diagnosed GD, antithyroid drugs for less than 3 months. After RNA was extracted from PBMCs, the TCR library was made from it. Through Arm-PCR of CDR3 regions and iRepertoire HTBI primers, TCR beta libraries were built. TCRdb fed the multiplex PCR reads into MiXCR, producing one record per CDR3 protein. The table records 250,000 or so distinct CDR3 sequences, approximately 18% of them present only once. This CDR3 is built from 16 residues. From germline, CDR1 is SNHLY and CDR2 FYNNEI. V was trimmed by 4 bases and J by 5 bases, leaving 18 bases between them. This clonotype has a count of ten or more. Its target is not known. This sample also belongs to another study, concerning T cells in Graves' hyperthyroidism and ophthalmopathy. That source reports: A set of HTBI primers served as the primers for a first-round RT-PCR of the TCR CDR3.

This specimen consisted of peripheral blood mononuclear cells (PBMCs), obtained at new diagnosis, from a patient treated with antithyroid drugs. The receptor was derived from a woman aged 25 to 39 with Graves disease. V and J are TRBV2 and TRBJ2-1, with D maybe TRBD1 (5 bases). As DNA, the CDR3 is TGTGCCAGCAGTGGTAGGGGAATTGACCTCCACAATGAGCAGTTCTTC. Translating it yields CASSGRGIDLHNEQFF.